Sequencing of this T cell receptor (beta chain) was carried out in a study of cytomegalovirus exposure and HLA in healthy donors. The study's findings and limits: Certain indistinguishable V segments, among them TRBV6-2 and TRBV6-3, were excluded.

Whereas donors were nominally healthy upon sampling, unrecorded immune exposures were probable. Concerning this clone: Its antigen is undetermined.

This CDR3 region has 15 residues. Researchers ran the PCR with 60 Vbeta and 13 Jbeta primers. Assay: immunoSEQ multiplex PCR; the TCRdb copy retains only in-frame clones and omits some. The data contain around 85,000 clones, approximately 80% of them seen just once; the ten biggest clones take up 20% to 25%. Sample: PBMCs. This sequence originates from a woman in her forties or fifties in good health and CMV-seropositive. The V gene is TRBV21-1, the J gene TRBJ2-7; the table calls TRBD1, which could not be checked here. TRBV21-1 is shown as a pseudogene. The chain's CDR3 is CASSKGPTDPYEQYV. DNA for the CDR3: TGTGCCAGCAGCAAAGGGCCGACAGATCCCTACGAGCAGTACGTC.